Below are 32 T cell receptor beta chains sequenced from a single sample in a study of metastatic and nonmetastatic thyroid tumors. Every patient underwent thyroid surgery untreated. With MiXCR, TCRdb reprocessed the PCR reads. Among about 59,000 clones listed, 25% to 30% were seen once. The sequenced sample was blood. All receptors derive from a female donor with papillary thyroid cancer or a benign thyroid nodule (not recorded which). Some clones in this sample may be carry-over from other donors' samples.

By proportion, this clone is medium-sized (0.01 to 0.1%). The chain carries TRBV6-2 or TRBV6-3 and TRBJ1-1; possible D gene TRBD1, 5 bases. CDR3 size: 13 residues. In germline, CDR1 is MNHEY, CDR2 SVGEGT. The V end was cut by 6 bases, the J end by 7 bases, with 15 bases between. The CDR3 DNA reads TGTGCCAGCAGACTCCAGGGTTGGGATGAAGCTTTCTTT. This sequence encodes CASRLQGWDEAFF.

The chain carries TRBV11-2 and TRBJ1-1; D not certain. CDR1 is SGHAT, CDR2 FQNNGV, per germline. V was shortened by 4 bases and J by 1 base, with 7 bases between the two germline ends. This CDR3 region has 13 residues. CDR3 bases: TGTGCCAGCAGCTGGCGACAGAACACTGAAGCTTTCTTT. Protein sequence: CASSWRQNTEAFF.

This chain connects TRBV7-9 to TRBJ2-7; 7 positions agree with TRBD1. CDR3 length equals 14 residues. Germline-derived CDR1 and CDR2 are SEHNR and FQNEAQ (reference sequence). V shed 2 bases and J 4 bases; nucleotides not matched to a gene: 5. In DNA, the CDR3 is TGTGCCAGCAGCTTACCCCGGGACAGTTACGAGCAGTACTTC. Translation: CASSLPRDSYEQYF.

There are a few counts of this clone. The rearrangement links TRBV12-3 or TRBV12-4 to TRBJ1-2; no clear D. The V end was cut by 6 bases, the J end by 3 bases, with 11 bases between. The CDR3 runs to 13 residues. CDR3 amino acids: CASRGNRDYGYTF. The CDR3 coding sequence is TGTGCCAGCAGGGGAAATCGGGACTATGGCTACACCTTC.

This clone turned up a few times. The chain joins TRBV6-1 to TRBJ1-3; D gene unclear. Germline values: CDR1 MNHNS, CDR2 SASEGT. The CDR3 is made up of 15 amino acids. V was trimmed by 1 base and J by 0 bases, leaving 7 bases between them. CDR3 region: CASSEGMGSGNTIYF. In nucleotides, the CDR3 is TGTGCCAGCAGTGAAGGTATGGGCTCTGGAAACACCATATATTTT.

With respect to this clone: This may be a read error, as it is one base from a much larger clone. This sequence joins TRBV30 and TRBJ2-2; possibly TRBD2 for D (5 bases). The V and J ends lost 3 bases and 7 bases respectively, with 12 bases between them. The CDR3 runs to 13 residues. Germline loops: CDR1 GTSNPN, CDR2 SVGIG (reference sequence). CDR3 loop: CAWRRGWVGELFF. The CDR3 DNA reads TGTGCCTGGAGGAGAGGGTGGGTCGGGGAGCTGTTTTTT.

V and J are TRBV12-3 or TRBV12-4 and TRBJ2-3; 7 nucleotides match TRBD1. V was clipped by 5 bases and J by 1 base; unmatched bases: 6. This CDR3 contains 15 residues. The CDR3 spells CASSAGTAGTDTQYF. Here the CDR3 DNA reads TGTGCCAGCAGTGCCGGGACAGCTGGCACAGATACGCAGTATTTT.

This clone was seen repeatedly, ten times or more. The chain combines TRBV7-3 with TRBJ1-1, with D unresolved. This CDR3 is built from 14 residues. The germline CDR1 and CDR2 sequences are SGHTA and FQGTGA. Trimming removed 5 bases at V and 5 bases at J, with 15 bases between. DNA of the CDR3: TGTGCCAGCAGCCCGAGCAGCAGGATAACTGAAGCTTTCTTT. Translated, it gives CASSPSSRITEAFF.

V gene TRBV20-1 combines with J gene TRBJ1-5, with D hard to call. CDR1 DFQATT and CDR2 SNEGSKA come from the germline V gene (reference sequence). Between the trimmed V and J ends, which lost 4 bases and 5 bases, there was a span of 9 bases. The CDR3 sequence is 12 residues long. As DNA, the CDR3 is TGCAGTGCTACTGATGGCTATCAGCCCCAGCATTTT. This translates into CSATDGYQPQHF.

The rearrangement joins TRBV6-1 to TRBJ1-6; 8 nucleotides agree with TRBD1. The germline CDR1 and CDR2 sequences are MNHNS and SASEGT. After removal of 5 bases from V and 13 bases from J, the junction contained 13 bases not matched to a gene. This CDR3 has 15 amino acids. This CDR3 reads CASSKSDRVLSPLHF. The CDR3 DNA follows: TGTGCCAGCAGTAAATCGGACAGGGTATTATCTCCCCTCCACTTT.

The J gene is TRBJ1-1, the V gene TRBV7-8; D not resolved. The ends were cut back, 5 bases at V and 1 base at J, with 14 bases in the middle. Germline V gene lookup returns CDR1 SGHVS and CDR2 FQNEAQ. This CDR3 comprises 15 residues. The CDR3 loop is CASSKNRVRNTEAFF. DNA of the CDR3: TGTGCCAGCAGCAAAAACAGAGTTAGGAACACTGAAGCTTTCTTT.

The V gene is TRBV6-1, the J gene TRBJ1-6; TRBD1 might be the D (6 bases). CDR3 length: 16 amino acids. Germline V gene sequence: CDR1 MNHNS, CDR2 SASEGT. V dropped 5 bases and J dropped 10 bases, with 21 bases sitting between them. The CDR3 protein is CASSSDETGPDSPLHF. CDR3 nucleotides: TGTGCCAGCAGTTCCGACGAGACAGGTCCGGACTCACCCCTCCACTTT.

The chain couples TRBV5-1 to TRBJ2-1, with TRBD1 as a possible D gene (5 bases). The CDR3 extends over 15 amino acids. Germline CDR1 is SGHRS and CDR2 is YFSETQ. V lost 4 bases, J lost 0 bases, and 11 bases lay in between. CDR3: CASSAQVSSYNEQFF. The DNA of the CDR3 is TGCGCCAGCAGCGCACAGGTTAGCTCCTACAATGAGCAGTTCTTC.

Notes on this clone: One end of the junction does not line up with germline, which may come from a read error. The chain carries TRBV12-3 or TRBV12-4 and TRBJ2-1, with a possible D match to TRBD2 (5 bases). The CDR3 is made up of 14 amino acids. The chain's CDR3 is CASSLARVGGRRNF. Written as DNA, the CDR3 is TGTGCCAGCAGTTTAGCGCGGGTGGGCGGAAGGAGAAATTTC.

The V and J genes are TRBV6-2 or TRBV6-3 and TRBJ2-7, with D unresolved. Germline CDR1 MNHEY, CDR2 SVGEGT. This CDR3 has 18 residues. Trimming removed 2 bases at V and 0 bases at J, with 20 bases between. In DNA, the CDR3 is TGTGCCAGCAGTTACCCTCAACAGCCCGGACGGATCTCCTACGAGCAGTACTTC. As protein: CASSYPQQPGRISYEQYF.

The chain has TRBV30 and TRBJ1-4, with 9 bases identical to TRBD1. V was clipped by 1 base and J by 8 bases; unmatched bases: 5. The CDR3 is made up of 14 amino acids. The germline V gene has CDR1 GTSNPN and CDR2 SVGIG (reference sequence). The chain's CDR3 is CAWSGGTGNEKLFF. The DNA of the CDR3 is TGTGCCTGGAGTGGGGGGACAGGGAACGAAAAACTGTTTTTT. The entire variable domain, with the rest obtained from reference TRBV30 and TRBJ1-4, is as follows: SQTIHQWPATLVQPVGSPLSLECTVEGTSNPNLYWYRQAAGRGLQLLFYSVGIGQISSEVPQNLSASRPQDRQFILSSKKLLLSDSGFYLCAWSGGTGNEKLFFGSGTQLSVL.

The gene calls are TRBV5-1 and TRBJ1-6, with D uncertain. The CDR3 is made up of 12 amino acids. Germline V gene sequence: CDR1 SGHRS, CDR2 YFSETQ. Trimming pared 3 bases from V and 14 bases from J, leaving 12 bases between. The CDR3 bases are TGCGCCAGCAGCTGGGAGGGTAGTACCCTCCACTTT. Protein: CASSWEGSTLHF.

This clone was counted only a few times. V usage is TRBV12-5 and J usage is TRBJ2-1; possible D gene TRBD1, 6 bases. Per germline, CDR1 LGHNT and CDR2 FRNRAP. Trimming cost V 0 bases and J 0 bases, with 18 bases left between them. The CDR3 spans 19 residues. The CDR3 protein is CASGLVSYRDKSSYNEQFF. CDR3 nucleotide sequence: TGTGCTAGTGGTTTGGTATCTTACCGGGACAAGAGCTCCTACAATGAGCAGTTCTTC.

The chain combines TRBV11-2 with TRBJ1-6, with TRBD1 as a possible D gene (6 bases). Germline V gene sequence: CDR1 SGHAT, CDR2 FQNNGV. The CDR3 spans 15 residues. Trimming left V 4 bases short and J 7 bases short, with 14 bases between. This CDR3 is CASSSVTGRNSPLHF. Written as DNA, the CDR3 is TGTGCCAGCAGCTCCGTCACAGGGAGGAATTCACCCCTCCACTTT.

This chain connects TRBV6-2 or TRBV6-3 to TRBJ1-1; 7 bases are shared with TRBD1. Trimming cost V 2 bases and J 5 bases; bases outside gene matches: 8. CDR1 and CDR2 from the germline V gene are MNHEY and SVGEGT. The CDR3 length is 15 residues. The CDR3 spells CASSYRGRAGTEAFF. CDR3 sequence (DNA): TGTGCCAGCAGTTACAGGGGGCGCGCGGGGACTGAAGCTTTCTTT.

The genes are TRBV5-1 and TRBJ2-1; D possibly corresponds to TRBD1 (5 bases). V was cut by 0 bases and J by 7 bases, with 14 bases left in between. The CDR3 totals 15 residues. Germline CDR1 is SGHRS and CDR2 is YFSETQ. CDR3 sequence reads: CASSLGQGLWNEQFF. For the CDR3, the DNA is TGCGCCAGCAGCTTGGGTCAGGGTCTCTGGAATGAGCAGTTCTTC.

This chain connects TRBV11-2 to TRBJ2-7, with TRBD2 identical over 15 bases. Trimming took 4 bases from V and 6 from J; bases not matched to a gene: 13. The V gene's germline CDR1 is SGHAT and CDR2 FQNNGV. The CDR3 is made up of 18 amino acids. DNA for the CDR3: TGTGCCAGCAGCTGGAGCTCCGGGACTAGCGGGAGGTCCCCCGAGCAGTACTTC. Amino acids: CASSWSSGTSGRSPEQYF.

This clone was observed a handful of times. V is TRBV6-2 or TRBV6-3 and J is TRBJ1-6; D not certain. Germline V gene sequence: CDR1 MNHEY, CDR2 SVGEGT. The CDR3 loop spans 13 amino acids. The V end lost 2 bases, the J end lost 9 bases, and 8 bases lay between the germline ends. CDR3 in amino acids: CASSYGPGSPLHF. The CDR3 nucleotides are TGTGCCAGCAGTTACGGACCAGGTTCACCCCTCCACTTT.

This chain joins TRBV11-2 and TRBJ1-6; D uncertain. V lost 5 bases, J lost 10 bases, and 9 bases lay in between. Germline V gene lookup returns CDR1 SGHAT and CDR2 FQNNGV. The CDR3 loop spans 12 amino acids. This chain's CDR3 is CASSRESSPLHF. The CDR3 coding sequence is TGTGCCAGCAGCAGGGAGAGCTCACCCCTCCACTTT.

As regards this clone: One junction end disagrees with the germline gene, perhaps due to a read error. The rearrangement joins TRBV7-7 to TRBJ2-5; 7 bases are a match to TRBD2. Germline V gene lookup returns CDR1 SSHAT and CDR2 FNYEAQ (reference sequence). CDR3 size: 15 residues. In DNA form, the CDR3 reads TGTGCTAGCAGCTTAGGCGGGGGTTACCAAGAGACCCAGTACTTC. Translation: CASSLGGGYQETQYF.

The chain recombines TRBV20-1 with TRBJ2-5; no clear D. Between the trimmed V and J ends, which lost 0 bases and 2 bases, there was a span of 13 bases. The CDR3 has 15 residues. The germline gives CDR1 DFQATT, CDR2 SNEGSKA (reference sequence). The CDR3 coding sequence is TGCAGTGCTAGAGATTTACAAGGATCACAAGAGACCCAGTACTTC. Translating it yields CSARDLQGSQETQYF.

CDR3 nucleotides: TGTGCCAGCAGCCGGGCAGGGGGAGATGACGAGCAGTACTTC. This sequence encodes CASSRAGGDDEQYF. V and J are TRBV3-1 and TRBJ2-7, with 7 bases aligning to TRBD1. The V gene's germline CDR1 is LGHDT and CDR2 YNNKEL (reference sequence). This CDR3 comprises 14 residues. The junction had 8 bases not matched to a gene; V was cut back by 4 bases and J by 5 bases.

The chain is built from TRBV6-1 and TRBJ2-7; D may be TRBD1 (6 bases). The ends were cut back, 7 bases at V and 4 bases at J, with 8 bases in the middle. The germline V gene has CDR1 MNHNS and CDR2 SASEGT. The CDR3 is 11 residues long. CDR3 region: CASNTGYEQYF. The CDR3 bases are TGTGCCAGCAACACAGGGTACGAGCAGTACTTC.

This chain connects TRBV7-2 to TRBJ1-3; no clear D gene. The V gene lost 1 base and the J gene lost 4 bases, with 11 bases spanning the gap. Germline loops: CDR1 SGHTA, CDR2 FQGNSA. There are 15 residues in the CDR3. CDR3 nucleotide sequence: TGTGCCAGCAGCTTAGTAGGAGCCCCGGGAAACACCATATATTTT. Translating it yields CASSLVGAPGNTIYF.

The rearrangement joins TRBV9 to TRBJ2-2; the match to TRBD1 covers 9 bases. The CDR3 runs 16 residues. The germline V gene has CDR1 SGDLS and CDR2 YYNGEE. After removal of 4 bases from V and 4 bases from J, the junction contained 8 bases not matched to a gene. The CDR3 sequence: CASSPPRTGVTGELFF. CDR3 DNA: TGTGCCAGCAGCCCCCCAAGGACAGGGGTCACCGGGGAGCTGTTTTTT. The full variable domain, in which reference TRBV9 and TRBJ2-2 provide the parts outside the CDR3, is DSGVTQTPKHLITATGQRVTLRCSPRSGDLSVYWYQQSLDQGLQFLIQYYNGEERAKGNILERFSAQQFPDLHSELNLSSLELGDSALYFCASSPPRTGVTGELFFGEGSRLTVL.

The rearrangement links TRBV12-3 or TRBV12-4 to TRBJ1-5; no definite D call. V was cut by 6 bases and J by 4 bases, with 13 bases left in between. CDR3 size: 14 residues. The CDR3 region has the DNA TGTGCCAGCAGCATAGGGTGGACGAATCAGCCCCAGCATTTT. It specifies CASSIGWTNQPQHF.

Written as DNA, the CDR3 is TGCAGTGCTAGAGACTCCGGACTAGCTTTAACTATTAGCACAGATACGCAGTATTTT. Its translation is CSARDSGLALTISTDTQYF. V gene TRBV20-1 combines with J gene TRBJ2-3; 8 bases are shared with TRBD2. Germline lookup yields CDR1 DFQATT and CDR2 SNEGSKA (reference sequence). CDR3 size: 19 residues. V lost 0 bases, J lost 0 bases, and 14 bases stayed unmatched.